Listed here are 3 T cell receptor beta chains from one sample, sequenced in a study of blood T cell repertoires in COVID-19. Sequencing was performed with immunoSEQ multiplex PCR; in TCRdb, only in-frame clones are kept and a portion is missing. The table includes over 90,000 clones, 75% to 85% detected once. The source material was peripheral blood. These receptors came from a man older than 75 with COVID-19, enrolled during active disease.

This rearrangement joins TRBV5-4 to TRBJ2-3; 14 nucleotides align to TRBD2. V trimming: 0 bases; J trimming: 4 bases; junction bases outside the gene matches: 10. Germline V gives CDR1 SGHNT, CDR2 YYREEE (reference sequence). The CDR3 extends over 19 amino acids. CDR3 amino acids: CASSLAPTSGGGVSDTQYF. CDR3 DNA sequence: TGTGCCAGCAGCTTGGCCCCGACTAGCGGGGGGGGAGTTTCAGATACGCAGTATTTT.

The rearrangement links TRBV6-4 to TRBJ1-6, with 10 positions matching TRBD1. Germline trimming cut 5 bases from V and 7 bases from J; bases unmatched to any gene: 2. The CDR3 consists of 14 residues. Per germline, CDR1 MRHNA and CDR2 SNTAGT. The DNA for the CDR3 is TGTGCCAGCAGTCGGGACAGGGGAAATTCACCCCTCCACTTT. Amino acid sequence: CASSRDRGNSPLHF.

The chain is built from TRBV28 and TRBJ2-7, with 9 bases identical to TRBD1. The CDR3 loop spans 14 amino acids. Germline assignment: CDR1 MDHEN and CDR2 SYDVKM. The trim removed 6 bases at V and 4 bases at J, leaving 7 bases unmatched. CDR3 DNA sequence: TGTGCCAGCAGACCCCCGGGACAGGGTTACGAGCAGTACTTC. Translated: CASRPPGQGYEQYF.